This TCR beta chain came from a study of cytomegalovirus exposure and HLA in healthy donors. The PCR used 60 Vbeta and 13 Jbeta primers. The protocol was immunoSEQ multiplex PCR, while the TCRdb copy is restricted to in-frame clones and leaves out a portion. The sample has approximately 120,000 clones; 65% to 90% are singletons. Study results and limitations: In a later analysis, a genetic analysis reported fewer productive-TCR N-insertions in an Asian-associated ancestry cluster than the cohort average. Later analysis demonstrated an association between a missense DCLRE1C variant and TCR beta V- and J-gene trimming.

A remark on this clone: No antigen is known for it.

CDR3 length equals 16 residues. Trimming pared 7 bases from V and 5 bases from J, leaving 27 bases between. Germline V lookup: CDR1 GTSNPN, CDR2 SVGIG (reference sequence). This clonotype was obtained from a young woman in good health and CMV-seronegative. The sample was PBMCs. The genes are TRBV30 and TRBJ2-7; maybe TRBD2 (6 bases). Here the CDR3 reads CASIIPAFGSGHEQYF. In DNA form, the CDR3 reads TGTGCCTCAATAATCCCCGCCTTTGGAAGCGGGCACGAGCAGTACTTC.